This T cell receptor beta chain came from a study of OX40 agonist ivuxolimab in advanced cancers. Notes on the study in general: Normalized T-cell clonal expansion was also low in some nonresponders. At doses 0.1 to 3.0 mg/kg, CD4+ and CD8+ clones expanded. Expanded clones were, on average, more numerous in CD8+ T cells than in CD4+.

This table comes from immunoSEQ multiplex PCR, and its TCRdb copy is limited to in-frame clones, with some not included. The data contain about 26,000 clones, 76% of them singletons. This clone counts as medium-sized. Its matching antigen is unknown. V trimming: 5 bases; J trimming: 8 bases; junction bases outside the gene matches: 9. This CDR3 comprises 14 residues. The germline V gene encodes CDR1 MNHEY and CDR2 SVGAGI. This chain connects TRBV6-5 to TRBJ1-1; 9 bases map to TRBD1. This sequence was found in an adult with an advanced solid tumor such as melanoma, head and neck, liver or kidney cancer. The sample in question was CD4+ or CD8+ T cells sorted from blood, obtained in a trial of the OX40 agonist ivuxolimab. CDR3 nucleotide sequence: TGTGCCAGCAGTATCGCCGGGACAGGGAAGGAAGCTTTCTTT. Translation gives CASSIAGTGKEAFF.